The 27 T cell receptor beta chains below come from one sample, sequenced in a study of blood T cells in healthy people across ages. Combining a sample-barcoded 5' primer with a J-beta primer mix, a second PCR ran for roughly 7 to 12 cycles. One entry per CDR3 protein results from TCRdb running MiXCR on the 5' RACE reads. The sample comprises over a million distinct CDR3 sequences, 35% to 45% of which are singletons, and around 4% rests with the top ten. Input material: blood. All receptors derive from a young woman in good health.

This clonotype was detected a few times. The genes are TRBV20-1 and TRBJ1-5; maybe TRBD1 (6 bases). Germline CDR1 DFQATT, CDR2 SNEGSKA (reference sequence). Trimming took 6 bases from V and 3 from J, leaving 15 bases between them. The CDR3 covers 14 residues. The CDR3, as DNA: TGCAGTGCCACTCCGGGGGCCTACAATCAGCCCCAGCATTTT. This codes for CSATPGAYNQPQHF.

V is TRBV7-2 and J is TRBJ1-2, with a weak D call TRBD1 (5 bases). Trimming took 5 bases from V and 4 from J, leaving 17 bases between them. The germline CDR1 and CDR2 sequences are SGHTA and FQGNSA. The CDR3 covers 15 residues. CDR3 region: CASSAWGDDTYGYTF. The DNA of the CDR3 is TGTGCCAGCAGCGCGTGGGGGGACGATACCTATGGCTACACCTTC.

The chain has TRBV7-2 and TRBJ2-1, with 8 bases matching TRBD2. From germline, CDR1 is SGHTA and CDR2 FQGNSA. The junction had 7 bases not matched to a gene; V was cut back by 5 bases and J by 4 bases. The CDR3 is made up of 15 amino acids. CDR3 sequence (DNA): TGTGCCAGCAGCGGGCGGGGGGTAATTTACAATGAGCAGTTCTTC. Residues: CASSGRGVIYNEQFF.

This clonotype showed up just a few times. The gene calls are TRBV4-1 and TRBJ2-3; 15 bases are shared with TRBD2. This CDR3 has 15 residues. CDR1 and CDR2 from the germline V gene are MGHRA and YSYEKL. After removal of 0 bases from V and 12 bases from J, the junction contained 4 bases not matched to a gene. This CDR3 is CASSQEGLAGGPQYF. CDR3 bases: TGCGCCAGCAGCCAAGAAGGACTAGCGGGGGGGCCACAGTATTTT.

The rearrangement links TRBV7-2 to TRBJ2-3; 9 bases map to TRBD2. CDR1 is SGHTA and CDR2 is FQGNSA in the germline V gene. This CDR3 region has 15 residues. Losses at the gene ends were 5 bases for V and 4 bases for J; bases not matched to a gene: 7. CDR3 sequence (DNA): TGTGCCAGCAGCCCCCGGACTAGCGCTTCAGATACGCAGTATTTT. Translating gives CASSPRTSASDTQYF. Together with reference TRBV7-2 and TRBJ2-3, the CDR3 gives the full variable domain: GAGVSQSPSNKVTEKGKDVELRCDPISGHTALYWYRQSLGQGLEFLIYFQGNSAPDKSGLPSDRFSAERTGGSVSTLTIQRTQQEDSAVYLCASSPRTSASDTQYFGPGTRLTVL.

This sequence joins TRBV20-1 and TRBJ2-7; D not certain. CDR3 length: 15 residues. V shed 2 bases and J shed 0 bases, with 14 bases lying between them. Germline CDR1 is DFQATT and CDR2 is SNEGSKA (reference sequence). The CDR3 DNA sequence: TGCAGTGCTAGAAAGGGCAGCGTAGACTCCTACGAGCAGTACTTC. This translates into CSARKGSVDSYEQYF.

V and J are TRBV20-1 and TRBJ1-3; 8 bases map to TRBD1. V dropped 5 bases and J dropped 2; count of bases not matched to a gene: 8. CDR1 and CDR2 from the germline V gene are DFQATT and SNEGSKA (reference sequence). The CDR3 runs 15 residues. CDR3 sequence: CSAAMDRVAGNTIYF. CDR3 DNA: TGCAGTGCTGCAATGGACAGGGTGGCTGGAAACACCATATATTTT.

The rearrangement joins TRBV29-1 to TRBJ2-3; 10 bases agree with TRBD2. V gave up 4 bases and J gave up 2 bases; unmatched junction bases: 3. Germline CDR1 is SQVTM and CDR2 is ANQGSEA. The CDR3 runs 14 residues. CDR3 in amino acids: CSVALAGATDTQYF. CDR3 DNA: TGCAGCGTTGCGCTAGCGGGGGCCACAGATACGCAGTATTTT.

This chain links TRBV20-1 with TRBJ2-3, with D maybe TRBD2 (6 bases). Deletions cut 6 bases from V and 1 base from J, with 14 bases between. CDR1 is DFQATT, CDR2 SNEGSKA, per germline (reference sequence). This CDR3 contains 14 residues. The CDR3 bases are TGCAGTGCAAGACTAGTGTTTCGCACAGATACGCAGTATTTT. Encoded protein: CSARLVFRTDTQYF.

The genes are TRBV27 and TRBJ2-5; no definite D call. Germline V gene lookup returns CDR1 MNHEY and CDR2 SMNVEV (reference sequence). The V end lost 5 bases, the J end lost 2 bases, and 15 bases lay between the germline ends. The CDR3 is 15 amino acids. The CDR3 protein is CASSQTASRQETQYF. CDR3 sequence (DNA): TGTGCCAGCAGTCAAACAGCTAGTAGGCAAGAGACCCAGTACTTC.

This chain joins TRBV20-1 and TRBJ1-2; 8 nucleotides align to TRBD1. CDR1 and CDR2 from the germline V gene are DFQATT and SNEGSKA (reference sequence). The trim removed 6 bases at V and 4 bases at J, leaving 10 bases unmatched. The CDR3 length is 14 residues. The CDR3 DNA is TGCAGTGCACCGGGGACAGGATGGGGCTATGGCTACACCTTC. Protein product: CSAPGTGWGYGYTF.

This clonotype has just a few counts. The chain uses TRBV7-2 and TRBJ2-5; the match to TRBD2 covers 8 bases. Looked up from germline, CDR1 is SGHTA and CDR2 is FQGNSA. CDR3 length: 15 amino acids. The trim removed 3 bases at V and 2 bases at J, leaving 5 bases unmatched. In DNA form, the CDR3 reads TGTGCCAGCAGCTTTGCCGCGGGGGGACAAGAGACCCAGTACTTC. Translating it yields CASSFAAGGQETQYF. Drawing the rest from reference TRBV7-2 and TRBJ2-5, the complete variable domain is GAGVSQSPSNKVTEKGKDVELRCDPISGHTALYWYRQSLGQGLEFLIYFQGNSAPDKSGLPSDRFSAERTGGSVSTLTIQRTQQEDSAVYLCASSFAAGGQETQYFGPGTRLLVL.

The chain couples TRBV2 to TRBJ2-7, with D perhaps TRBD1 (6 bases). This CDR3 has 12 amino acids. Deletions cut 8 bases from V and 2 bases from J, with 10 bases between. The germline V gene encodes CDR1 SNHLY and CDR2 FYNNEI. The CDR3 sequence: CASGTFPYEQYF. Written as DNA, the CDR3 is TGTGCCAGCGGGACATTCCCCTACGAGCAGTACTTC.

This clonotype was detected a few times. Its ends do not fully match the called genes, so a read error is possible. This rearrangement joins TRBV6-1 to TRBJ2-3, with 10 bases identical to TRBD2. Germline CDR1 and CDR2: MNHNS and SASEGT. This CDR3 is 16 amino acids long. CDR3 nucleotide sequence: TGTGCCAGCCGTGAGTTCCTAGCGGGGGGCACAGATACGCAGTATTTT. It yields the protein CASREFLAGGTDTQYF.

This clonotype was seen a handful of times. The chain joins TRBV29-1 to TRBJ2-1; tentatively, D is TRBD1 or TRBD2 (5 bases each). Germline V lookup: CDR1 SQVTM, CDR2 ANQGSEA. The V gene lost 6 bases and the J gene lost 9 bases, with 12 bases spanning the gap. CDR3 length: 11 amino acids. The CDR3 bases are TGCAGCGTCCGGGGCGGGCGTGAGCAGTTCTTC. It encodes CSVRGGREQFF.

The rearrangement joins TRBV5-1 to TRBJ2-5, with 10 bases aligning to TRBD2. Losses at the gene ends were 0 bases for V and 11 bases for J; bases not matched to a gene: 10. CDR1 is SGHRS, CDR2 YFSETQ, per germline. This CDR3 comprises 15 residues. The CDR3 loop reads CASSLVQRGGNEQYF. The CDR3 bases are TGCGCCAGCAGCTTGGTCCAGCGGGGGGGCAATGAGCAGTACTTC. The full variable domain, with the rest looked up from reference TRBV5-1 and TRBJ2-5, is KAGVTQTPRYLIKTRGQQVTLSCSPISGHRSVSWYQQTPGQGLQFLFEYFSETQRNKGNFPGRFSGRQFSNSRSEMNVSTLELGDSALYLCASSLVQRGGNEQYFGPGTRLLVL.

J is TRBJ2-7 and V is TRBV21-1; the D call in the table, TRBD2, was not verified against the DNA. TRBV21-1 is described as a pseudogene. There are 15 residues in the CDR3. CDR3 bases: TGTGCCAGCAGCAAAAGCGGCAGGACTAACTACGAGCAGTACTTC. Encoded protein: CASSKSGRTNYEQYF.

This clonotype was observed a few times. The rearrangement links TRBV11-2 to TRBJ2-5; 10 bases agree with TRBD2. The tail of the sequence fits TRBJ2-7 better, so the J call may be wrong. Germline V gene data show CDR1 as SGHAT and CDR2 as FQNNGV. This CDR3 is 17 amino acids long. The CDR3 DNA sequence: TGTGCCAGCAGCTTAGTTCAGCGGGGGGGCCGAAGCAGCGAGCAGTACTTC. It encodes CASSLVQRGGRSSEQYF.

This clonotype was observed a handful of times. The rearrangement links TRBV21-1 to TRBJ2-3. TRBV21-1 is termed a pseudogene. This CDR3 is 16 amino acids long. The CDR3 DNA reads as TGTGCCAGCAACCCCGATGAGACCTGGGGCGCAGATACGCAGTATTTT. Translation gives CASNPDETWGADTQYF.

The chain uses TRBV29-1 and TRBJ2-1; 10 nucleotides line up with TRBD1. The V gene end was trimmed by 7 bases and the J gene end by 0 bases; junction bases not matched to a gene: 9. The length of the CDR3 is 16 residues. The germline CDR1 and CDR2 sequences are SQVTM and ANQGSEA. CDR3 in amino acids: CSAETGTGDSYNEQFF. The CDR3 bases are TGCAGCGCGGAGACCGGGACAGGGGACTCCTACAATGAGCAGTTCTTC.

In its sample, this clonotype was seen a few times. One end of the junction fails to match germline, which may point to a read error. The chain recombines TRBV7-2 with TRBJ1-1; D is undetermined. The CDR3 has 14 amino acids. Germline CDR1 reads SGHTA; CDR2 reads FQGNSA. In DNA, the CDR3 is TGCGCCAGCAGCTTGGAGAGATTGAACACTGAAGCTTTCTTT. Its translation: CASSLERLNTEAFF.

This clonotype came up many times. V and J are TRBV20-1 and TRBJ2-7; D possibly corresponds to TRBD2 (6 bases). The ends were cut back, 7 bases at V and 4 bases at J, with 14 bases in the middle. This CDR3 contains 12 residues. Germline V CDR1 and CDR2: DFQATT, SNEGSKA (reference sequence). CDR3 sequence: CSGGAKEYEQYF. In nucleotides, the CDR3 is TGCAGTGGCGGGGCTAAAGAGTACGAGCAGTACTTC.

V is TRBV6-1 and J is TRBJ1-1, with a tentative D call TRBD1 (5 bases). Trimming stripped 7 bases from V and 5 bases from J, with 20 bases between. The CDR3 consists of 15 residues. CDR1 MNHNS and CDR2 SASEGT come from the germline V gene. CDR3 in amino acids: CASTGDAGKMTEAFF. In nucleotides, the CDR3 is TGTGCCAGCACGGGGGATGCAGGGAAGATGACTGAAGCTTTCTTT.

This clonotype was counted between two and nine times. V usage is TRBV12-3 or TRBV12-4 and J usage is TRBJ2-1, with 9 bases matching TRBD1. V dropped 0 bases and J dropped 7; count of bases not matched to a gene: 7. This CDR3 has 16 amino acids. Here the CDR3 DNA reads TGTGCCAGCAGTTTAGCTACGACAGGGGGGAGGAATGAGCAGTTCTTC. It encodes CASSLATTGGRNEQFF.

This clonotype has more than one count but fewer than ten. The J gene is TRBJ2-5, the V gene TRBV4-2; D is undetermined. Trimming pared 0 bases from V and 3 bases from J, leaving 11 bases between. This CDR3 has 15 amino acids. Germline CDR1 is LGHNA and CDR2 is YNFKEQ. CDR3 region: CASSQDPGPKETQYF. CDR3 bases: TGTGCCAGCAGCCAAGATCCCGGGCCTAAAGAGACCCAGTACTTC.

This clonotype was found a few times. The chain is built from TRBV3-1 and TRBJ1-2; TRBD1 aligns across 8 bases. The CDR3 is 14 residues long. CDR1 and CDR2 from the germline V gene are LGHDT and YNNKEL (reference sequence). J was trimmed by 4 bases and V by 4 bases; bases with no gene match: 5. Here the CDR3 reads CASSLTGAPYGYTF. The CDR3, as DNA: TGTGCCAGCAGCCTGACAGGGGCACCCTATGGCTACACCTTC.

DNA for the CDR3: TGCGCCAGCACTGACATGAACACTGAAGCTTTCTTT. This codes for CASTDMNTEAFF. The V call is TRBV5-1, the J call TRBJ1-1; D not certain. This CDR3 spans 12 amino acids. The V and J ends lost 6 bases and 0 bases respectively, with 6 bases between them. Germline V gives CDR1 SGHRS, CDR2 YFSETQ.